This TCR beta chain was captured by sequencing in a study of blood T cell repertoires in COVID-19. CDR1 and CDR2 (germline): LNHDA, SQIVND (reference sequence). V lost 4 bases, J lost 2 bases, and 9 bases lay in between. This CDR3 region has 14 residues. In the authors' methods: From reference gene primer amplification, estimates of nucleated cell counts were derived. This table comes from immunoSEQ multiplex PCR, and its TCRdb copy is limited to in-frame clones, with some not included. The V and J calls and the clone size are those of that table, but D and trimming were determined from the DNA. The data hold roughly 98,000 clones, with about 81% observed a single time. The table lists this clone with a few counts.

Material for sequencing was peripheral blood. This chain connects TRBV19 to TRBJ1-5; no reliable D call. This TCR was sampled from a human donor in a cohort sampled during active COVID-19. The CDR3 coding sequence is TGTGCCAGTAGTACGTCGGTTGGCAATCAGCCCCAGCATTTT. Amino acid sequence: CASSTSVGNQPQHF. The whole variable domain, filled in from reference TRBV19 and TRBJ1-5, reads DGGITQSPKYLFRKEGQNVTLSCEQNLNHDAMYWYRQDPGQGLRLIYYSQIVNDFQKGDIAEGYSVSREKKESFPLTVTSAQKNPTAFYLCASSTSVGNQPQHFGDGTRLSIL.